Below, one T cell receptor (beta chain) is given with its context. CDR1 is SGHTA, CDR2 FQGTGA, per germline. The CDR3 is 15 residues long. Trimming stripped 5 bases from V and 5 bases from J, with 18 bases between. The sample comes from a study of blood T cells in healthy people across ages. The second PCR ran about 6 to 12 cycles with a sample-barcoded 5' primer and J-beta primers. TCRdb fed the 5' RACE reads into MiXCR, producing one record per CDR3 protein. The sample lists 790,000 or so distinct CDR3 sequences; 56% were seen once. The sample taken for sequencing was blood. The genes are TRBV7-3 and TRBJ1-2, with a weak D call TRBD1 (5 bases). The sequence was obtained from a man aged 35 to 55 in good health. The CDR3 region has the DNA TGTGCCAGCAGCCGCACGGGGCCGCCACTATATGGCTACACCTTC. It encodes CASSRTGPPLYGYTF.